Presented here are 6 T cell receptor beta chains from one specimen sequenced in a study of blood T cell repertoires in COVID-19. Profiling relied on immunoSEQ multiplex PCR, and the TCRdb table lists in-frame clones only, not all of them. The table records a few hundred thousand clones, 87% of them present only once. Sequencing used peripheral blood. All receptors come from a man between 18 and 29 years old with active or convalescent COVID-19.

This clone was seen a single time. The chain combines TRBV4-3 with TRBJ1-1, with D maybe TRBD1 (5 bases). The CDR3 totals 14 residues. Trimming removed 1 base at V and 5 bases at J, with 11 bases between. From germline, CDR1 is LGHNA and CDR2 YSLEER. The CDR3 sequence: CASSQGQGGTEAFF. CDR3 coding DNA: TGCGCCAGCAGCCAAGGGCAGGGTGGGACTGAAGCTTTCTTT.

The chain has TRBV9 and TRBJ1-5; possible D gene TRBD1, 6 bases. CDR1 is SGDLS and CDR2 is YYNGEE in the germline V gene. This CDR3 has 13 residues. Trimming shortened V by 4 bases and J by 2 bases, and 7 bases separated the two germline ends. CDR3 DNA sequence: TGTGCCAGCAGCTCAGGGGGCAATCAGCCCCAGCATTTT. This gives the protein CASSSGGNQPQHF. Drawing the rest from reference TRBV9 and TRBJ1-5, the complete variable domain is DSGVTQTPKHLITATGQRVTLRCSPRSGDLSVYWYQQSLDQGLQFLIQYYNGEERAKGNILERFSAQQFPDLHSELNLSSLELGDSALYFCASSSGGNQPQHFGDGTRLSIL.

The chain employs TRBV27 and TRBJ1-4; 10 positions agree with TRBD1. V shed 5 bases and J 8 bases; nucleotides not matched to a gene: 5. CDR1 MNHEY and CDR2 SMNVEV come from the germline V gene (reference sequence). This CDR3 contains 14 residues. This chain's CDR3 is CASSPWTGGEKLFF. The DNA for the CDR3 is TGTGCCAGCAGTCCATGGACAGGGGGAGAAAAACTGTTTTTT.

The genes are TRBV7-3 and TRBJ2-1; possible D gene TRBD2, 5 bases. The ends were cut back, 5 bases at V and 1 base at J, with 12 bases in the middle. CDR3 length equals 15 residues. CDR1 SGHTA and CDR2 FQGTGA come from the germline V gene. CDR3 in DNA: TGTGCCAGCAGCCCCACTAGGGCGTCCTACAATGAGCAGTTCTTC. Amino acid sequence: CASSPTRASYNEQFF.

This chain uses TRBV5-1 with TRBJ1-2; 12 nucleotides line up with TRBD1. Germline lookup yields CDR1 SGHRS and CDR2 YFSETQ. The CDR3 extends over 15 amino acids. With 4 bases clipped from V and 7 bases from J, the junction kept 8 bases outside the gene matches. The CDR3 DNA is TGCGCCAGCAGCCTGGGGACAGGGGGCGAGGGTGGCTACACCTTC. Protein product: CASSLGTGGEGGYTF.

The chain's CDR3 is CASSQDPPPHREGYTF. The CDR3 DNA is TGTGCCAGCAGCCAAGATCCGCCTCCACACAGAGAAGGCTACACCTTC. The chain joins TRBV14 to TRBJ1-2, with D hard to call. Germline-derived CDR1 and CDR2 are SGHDN and FVKESK. The germline V and J ends were trimmed by 0 bases and 8 bases, with 19 bases remaining between them. The length of the CDR3 is 16 residues.